This T cell receptor beta chain emerged from a study of naive and memory T cell subsets. Overall study findings and caveats: Especially in CD8 cells, naive repertoires contained a few larger clonotypes, possibly CD45RA-re-expressing memory cells. RNA-based TCR counts may shift with T cell activation and differentiation.

The beta constant-region primer was an equimolar mix of two oligonucleotides covering TRBC1 and TRBC2. The ligated cDNA underwent four PCR rounds using SP2 and nested alpha and beta constant-region primers. The cDNA 3' end received a ligated single-stranded oligonucleotide carrying the SP2 primer and a 12-nucleotide UMI. TCRdb itself ran the UMI-ligation and nested PCR reads through MiXCR, one entry per CDR3 protein. The profile covers roughly 100,000 distinct CDR3 sequences, with 14% appearing a single time and about 3% taken by the ten largest. Points on this clonotype: What it recognizes is unknown.

Sequencing was carried out using naive CD8+ T cells from blood. This sequence originates from a human donor in good health.

The CDR3 reads CASQENSGANVLTF. For the CDR3, the DNA is TGTGCCAGCCAGGAGAACTCTGGGGCCAACGTCCTGACTTTC. This rearrangement joins TRBV5-5 to TRBJ2-6; the D is unclear. CDR3 length: 14 residues. Germline CDR1 reads SGHKS; CDR2 reads YYEKEE (reference sequence). With 7 bases removed from V and 0 bases from J, the gap between germline ends came to 8 bases.